The present entry profiles one T cell receptor (beta chain) with its context. Its antigen is unknown. The DNA ends 3 residues before the CDR3 does, and the rest of the CDR3 is filled in from the germline J gene. Trimming took 3 bases from V and 1 from J; bases not matched to a gene: 12. Germline loops: CDR1 DFQATT, CDR2 SNEGSKA (reference sequence). CDR3 size: 18 residues. This specimen comes from a study of Tregs in tolerant kidney transplant recipients. Regarding the study as a whole: No direct test of biological reproducibility was done here.

Recipients received nonmyeloablative bone marrow transplants from related graft donors, with transient mixed chimerism. Clones were sequenced by immunoSEQ multiplex PCR, and TCRdb holds only the in-frame ones, with some missing. The data include approximately 5,800 clones; the top ten clones carry around 40%. Sequencing used CD8+ T cells from blood (PBMCs), obtained 12 months after the transplant. The source is a human patient who received a combined kidney and bone marrow transplant. Some T cells may be transferred from the graft donor. This rearrangement joins TRBV20-1 to TRBJ2-1, with TRBD2 matching over 10 bases. The covered CDR3 bases are TGCAGTGCTAGTTGGGTTTCTAGCGGGAGCTCTTCCTACAATGAG. This codes for CSASWVSSGSSSYNE. The full CDR3 protein reads CSASWVSSGSSSYNEQFF.